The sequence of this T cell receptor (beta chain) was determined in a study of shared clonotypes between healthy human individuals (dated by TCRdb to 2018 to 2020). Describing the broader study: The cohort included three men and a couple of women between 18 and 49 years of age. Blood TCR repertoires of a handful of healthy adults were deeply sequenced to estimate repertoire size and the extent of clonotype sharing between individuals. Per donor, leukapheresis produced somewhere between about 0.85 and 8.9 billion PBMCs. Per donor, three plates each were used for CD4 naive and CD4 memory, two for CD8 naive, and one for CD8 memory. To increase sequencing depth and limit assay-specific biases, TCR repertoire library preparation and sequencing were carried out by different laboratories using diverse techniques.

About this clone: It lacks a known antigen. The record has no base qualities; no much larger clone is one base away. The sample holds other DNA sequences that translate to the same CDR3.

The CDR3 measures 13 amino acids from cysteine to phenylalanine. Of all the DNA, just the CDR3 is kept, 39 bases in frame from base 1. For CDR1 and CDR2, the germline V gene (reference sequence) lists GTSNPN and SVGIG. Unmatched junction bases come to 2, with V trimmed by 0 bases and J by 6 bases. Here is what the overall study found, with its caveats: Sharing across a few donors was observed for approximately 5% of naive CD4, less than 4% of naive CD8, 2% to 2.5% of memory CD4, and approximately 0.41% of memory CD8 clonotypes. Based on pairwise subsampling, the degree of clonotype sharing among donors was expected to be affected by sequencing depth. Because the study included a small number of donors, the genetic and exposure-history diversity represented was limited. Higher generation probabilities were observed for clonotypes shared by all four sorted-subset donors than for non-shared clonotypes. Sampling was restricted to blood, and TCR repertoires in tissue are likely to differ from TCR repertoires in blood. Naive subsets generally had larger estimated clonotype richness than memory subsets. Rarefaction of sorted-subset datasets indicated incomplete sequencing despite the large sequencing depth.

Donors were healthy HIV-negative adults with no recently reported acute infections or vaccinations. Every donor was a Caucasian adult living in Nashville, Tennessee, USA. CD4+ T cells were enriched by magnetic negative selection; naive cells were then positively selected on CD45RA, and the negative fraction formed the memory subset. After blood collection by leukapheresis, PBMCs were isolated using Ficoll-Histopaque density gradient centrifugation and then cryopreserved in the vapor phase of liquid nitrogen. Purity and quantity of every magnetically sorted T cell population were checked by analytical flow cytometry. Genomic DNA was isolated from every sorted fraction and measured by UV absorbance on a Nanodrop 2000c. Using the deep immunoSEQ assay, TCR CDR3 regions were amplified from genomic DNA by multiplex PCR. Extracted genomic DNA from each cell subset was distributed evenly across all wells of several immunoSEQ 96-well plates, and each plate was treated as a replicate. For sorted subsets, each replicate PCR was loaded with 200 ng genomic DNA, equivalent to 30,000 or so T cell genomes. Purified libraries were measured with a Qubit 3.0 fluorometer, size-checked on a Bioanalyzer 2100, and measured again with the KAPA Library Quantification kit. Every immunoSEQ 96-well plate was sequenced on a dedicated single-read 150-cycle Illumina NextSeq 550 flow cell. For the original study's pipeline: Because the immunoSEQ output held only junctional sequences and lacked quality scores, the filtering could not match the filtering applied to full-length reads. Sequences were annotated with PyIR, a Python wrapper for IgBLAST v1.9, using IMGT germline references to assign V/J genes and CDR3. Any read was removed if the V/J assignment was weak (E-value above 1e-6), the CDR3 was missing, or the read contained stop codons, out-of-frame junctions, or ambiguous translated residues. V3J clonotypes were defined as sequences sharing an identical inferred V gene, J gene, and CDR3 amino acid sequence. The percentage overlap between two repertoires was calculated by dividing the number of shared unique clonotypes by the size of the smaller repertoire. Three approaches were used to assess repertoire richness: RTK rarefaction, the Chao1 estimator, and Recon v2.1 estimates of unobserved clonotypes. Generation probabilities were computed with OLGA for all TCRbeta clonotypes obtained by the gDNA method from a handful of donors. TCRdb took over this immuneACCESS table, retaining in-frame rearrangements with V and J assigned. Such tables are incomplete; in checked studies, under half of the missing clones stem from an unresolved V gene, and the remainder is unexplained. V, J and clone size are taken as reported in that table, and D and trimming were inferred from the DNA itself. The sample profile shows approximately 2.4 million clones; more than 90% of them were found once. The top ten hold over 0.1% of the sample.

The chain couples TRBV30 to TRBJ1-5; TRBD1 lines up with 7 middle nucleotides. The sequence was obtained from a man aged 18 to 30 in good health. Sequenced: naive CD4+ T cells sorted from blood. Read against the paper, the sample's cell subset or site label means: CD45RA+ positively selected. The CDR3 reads CAWSVQGGQPQHF. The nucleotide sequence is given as TGTGCCTGGAGTGTGCAGGGGGGTCAGCCCCAGCATTTT.